One and the same sample provided the 28 T cell receptor beta chains below, sequenced in a study of CD8+ T cells in alopecia areata. Both peripheral blood and punch biopsies of lesional scalp skin were obtained from patients who had alopecia areata. Extraction of RNA preceded its reverse transcription into cDNA, which served as the sequencing template. Sequencing was performed with immunoSEQ multiplex PCR; in TCRdb, only in-frame clones are kept and a portion is missing. The repertoire includes some 12,000 clones, 60% of them detected once, and 20% to 25% sits in the top ten. Sequenced input: skin. The receptors originated from a human donor with alopecia areata.

This clone was seen a handful of times. J is TRBJ2-7 and V is TRBV10-3; a weak D match, TRBD2 (7 bases). The V end lost 0 bases, the J end lost 4 bases, and 10 bases lay between the germline ends. CDR3 size: 14 residues. Germline loops: CDR1 ENHRY, CDR2 SYGVKD. CDR3 nucleotide sequence: TGTGCCATCAGTGAGTCCGGGGGGCTATACGAGCAGTACTTC. Protein sequence: CAISESGGLYEQYF.

V is TRBV5-1 and J is TRBJ2-1; 8 nucleotides align to TRBD1. Germline CDR1 is SGHRS and CDR2 is YFSETQ. The CDR3 covers 15 residues. After removal of 2 bases from V and 6 bases from J, the junction contained 7 bases not matched to a gene. In nucleotides, the CDR3 is TGCGCCAGCAGCTTACCTCAGGGGGCTGGCAATGAGCAGTTCTTC. It encodes CASSLPQGAGNEQFF.

On this clone: Germline is not matched at one junction end, which may reflect a read error. The chain combines TRBV29-1 with TRBJ2-3, with 12 bases that match TRBD1. The CDR3 contains 10 residues. Germline V gene sequence: CDR1 SQVTM, CDR2 ANQGSEA. The CDR3 sequence is CSVGGTGGRF. In nucleotides, the CDR3 is TGCAGCGTTGGCGGGACAGGGGGCCGTTTT.

The chain has TRBV2 and TRBJ1-4, with D uncertain. The CDR3 runs to 10 residues. V was pared by 6 bases and J by 8 bases, with 4 bases between. Germline loops: CDR1 SNHLY, CDR2 FYNNEI. DNA of the CDR3: TGTGCCAGCAGCTCCGAAAAACTGTTTTTT. It translates to CASSSEKLFF. The full variable domain, completed using reference TRBV2 and TRBJ1-4, is EPEVTQTPSHQVTQMGQEVILRCVPISNHLYFYWYRQILGQKVEFLVSFYNNEISEKSEIFDDQFSVERPDGSNFTLKIRSTKLEDSAMYFCASSSEKLFFGSGTQLSVL.

Judged by abundance, this clone is medium-sized. The genes are TRBV5-4 and TRBJ1-2, with D unresolved. Between the trimmed V and J ends, which lost 2 bases and 8 bases, there was a span of 7 bases. The CDR3 contains 11 residues. CDR1 and CDR2 (germline): SGHNT, YYREEE (reference sequence). The CDR3 sequence: CASSFVGGYTF. The CDR3 region has the DNA TGTGCCAGCAGCTTCGTTGGGGGCTACACCTTC. The full variable domain, rest sourced from reference TRBV5-4 and TRBJ1-2, is ETGVTQSPTHLIKTRGQQVTLRCSSQSGHNTVSWYQQALGQGPQFIFQYYREEENGRGNFPPRFSGLQFPNYSSELNVNALELDDSALYLCASSFVGGYTFGSGTRLTVV.

The V gene is TRBV6-1, the J gene TRBJ2-7; D not certain. The germline gives CDR1 MNHNS, CDR2 SASEGT. The V gene lost 7 bases and the J gene lost 4 bases, with 17 bases spanning the gap. The CDR3 consists of 14 residues. The CDR3 region is CASKTGPVRYEQYF. The CDR3 DNA reads as TGTGCCAGCAAAACCGGGCCAGTAAGATACGAGCAGTACTTC.

The chain employs TRBV27 and TRBJ2-7, with 8 bases aligning to TRBD2. CDR1 is MNHEY and CDR2 is SMNVEV in the germline V gene (reference sequence). V lost 3 bases and J lost 3; bases outside the gene matches: 7. CDR3 size: 15 residues. CDR3 nucleotide sequence: TGTGCCAGCAGTTTCTCTCTCGGGGGGGGCTACGAGCAGTACTTC. The encoded protein is CASSFSLGGGYEQYF.

In regard to this clone: One end of the junction fails to match germline, which may point to a read error. The chain combines TRBV30 with TRBJ2-7; D gene unclear. This CDR3 region has 14 residues. Germline-derived CDR1 and CDR2 are GTSNPN and SVGIG (reference sequence). Here the CDR3 reads CAWSKDRVPYEQCF. In DNA, the CDR3 is TGTGCCTGGAGTAAGGATCGGGTCCCCTACGAGCAGTGCTTC.

The gene calls are TRBV27 and TRBJ1-5; D is undetermined. Germline-derived CDR1 and CDR2 are MNHEY and SMNVEV (reference sequence). The CDR3 runs to 17 residues. V lost 5 bases to trimming and J lost 2 bases, with 19 bases between them. The CDR3 nucleotides read TGTGCCAGCAGTCCAGTTGCGGGAGTGGGTCGCAATCAGCCCCAGCATTTT. Encoded protein: CASSPVAGVGRNQPQHF.

The chain uses TRBV6-5 and TRBJ1-2; 8 positions agree with TRBD1. The CDR3 sequence is 13 residues long. V gave up 5 bases and J gave up 3 bases; unmatched junction bases: 2. The germline gives CDR1 MNHEY, CDR2 SVGAGI. DNA for the CDR3: TGTGCCAGCAGTGACAGGGGCCACTATGGCTACACCTTC. As protein: CASSDRGHYGYTF.

V and J are TRBV2 and TRBJ1-2, with a tentative D call TRBD1 (6 bases). The germline V and J ends were trimmed by 3 bases and 4 bases, with 18 bases remaining between them. The CDR3 sequence is 16 residues long. The V gene's germline CDR1 is SNHLY and CDR2 FYNNEI. Here the CDR3 DNA reads TGTGCCAGCAGTGAGGTTGGGCAGGGGAGCTCCTATGGCTACACCTTC. As protein: CASSEVGQGSSYGYTF.

The genes are TRBV30 and TRBJ1-6; D uncertain. Germline CDR1 GTSNPN, CDR2 SVGIG (reference sequence). Deletions cut 3 bases from V and 7 bases from J, with 16 bases between. This CDR3 spans 15 amino acids. The CDR3 protein is CAWRDGWGVNSPLHF. For the CDR3, the DNA is TGTGCCTGGAGAGATGGCTGGGGAGTGAATTCACCCCTCCACTTT.

This clone was detected only a few times. The chain couples TRBV6-5 to TRBJ1-1; D is perhaps TRBD1 (5 bases). The germline V gene encodes CDR1 MNHEY and CDR2 SVGAGI. CDR3 length: 15 amino acids. Trimming shortened V by 6 bases and J by 5 bases, and 19 bases separated the two germline ends. CDR3 sequence reads: CASSPVRGGATEAFF. CDR3 DNA: TGTGCCAGCAGCCCCGTACGTGGTGGGGCGACTGAAGCTTTCTTT.

V gene TRBV28 combines with J gene TRBJ2-1; no clear D. The germline CDR1 and CDR2 sequences are MDHEN and SYDVKM. V shed 4 bases and J shed 9 bases, with 19 bases lying between them. CDR3 size: 15 residues. The CDR3 protein is CASSSGRLDNVEQFF. DNA for the CDR3: TGTGCCAGCAGTTCCGGTCGGTTGGATAATGTTGAGCAGTTCTTC.

This sequence joins TRBV7-9 and TRBJ1-2; 7 nucleotides align to TRBD1. This CDR3 contains 14 residues. The germline gives CDR1 SEHNR, CDR2 FQNEAQ (reference sequence). The trim removed 4 bases at V and 13 bases at J, leaving 15 bases unmatched. The CDR3 reads CASSYTLETGRCTF. In nucleotides, the CDR3 is TGTGCCAGCAGCTATACTCTCGAGACAGGGCGCTGCACCTTC.

A few counts support this clone. The chain couples TRBV7-8 to TRBJ2-5; the D is unclear. CDR3 length equals 15 residues. Trimming cost V 5 bases and J 1 base, with 14 bases left between them. Germline V lookup: CDR1 SGHVS, CDR2 FQNEAQ. The CDR3 nucleotides are TGTGCCAGCAGCCCCCCCTTGGCAGTCCAAGAGACCCAGTACTTC. This encodes CASSPPLAVQETQYF.

V and J are TRBV19 and TRBJ1-1; D not resolved. The CDR3 totals 13 residues. Trimming left V 3 bases short and J 3 bases short, with 8 bases between. Looked up from germline, CDR1 is LNHDA and CDR2 is SQIVND (reference sequence). The CDR3 nucleotides are TGTGCCAGTAGTATCTACTCATACACTGAAGCTTTCTTT. Encoded protein: CASSIYSYTEAFF.

The chain links TRBV7-2 to TRBJ1-3, with a tentative D call TRBD1 (6 bases). Germline-derived CDR1 and CDR2 are SGHTA and FQGNSA. CDR3 length equals 15 residues. V was clipped by 3 bases and J by 2 bases, with 11 bases between them. CDR3 region: CASSLDYRAGNTIYF. Written as DNA, the CDR3 is TGTGCCAGCAGCTTGGACTACAGGGCTGGAAACACCATATATTTT.

This clone was seen more than once but under ten times. This sample includes further DNA sequences coding for the same CDR3. J is TRBJ2-2 and V is TRBV13; the match to TRBD1 covers 7 bases. Unmatched junction bases numbered 7, after V lost 2 bases and J lost 1 base. CDR3 size: 17 residues. The germline gives CDR1 PRHDT, CDR2 FYEKMQ (reference sequence). The CDR3 protein is CASSLKGGRWNTGELFF. CDR3 bases: TGTGCCAGCAGCTTAAAAGGGGGCCGGTGGAACACCGGGGAGCTGTTTTTT.

V and J are TRBV7-6 and TRBJ2-5; D gene uncertain. Trimming pared 1 base from V and 1 base from J, leaving 10 bases between. CDR1 SGHVS and CDR2 FNYEAQ come from the germline V gene. This CDR3 has 15 residues. The CDR3 loop reads CASSLEARSQETQYF. The DNA for the CDR3 is TGTGCCAGCAGCTTAGAAGCCAGGAGCCAAGAGACCCAGTACTTC.

This clone was detected a few times. The genes are TRBV7-6 and TRBJ2-5; 11 positions agree with TRBD2. The CDR3 length is 18 residues. Trimming at V came to 6 bases and at J to 4 bases, leaving 16 bases not matched to a gene. CDR1 is SGHVS and CDR2 is FNYEAQ in the germline V gene. Written as DNA, the CDR3 is TGTGCCAGCAGAAATATCAGGGGAACTAGCGGGAGACTAGAGACCCAGTACTTC. Amino acids: CASRNIRGTSGRLETQYF.

This clone was seen a few times. This chain joins TRBV6-6 and TRBJ2-7, with D hard to call. Trimming shortened V by 0 bases and J by 8 bases, and 8 bases separated the two germline ends. The CDR3 totals 12 residues. Germline assignment: CDR1 MNHNY and CDR2 SVGAGI (reference sequence). The CDR3 DNA reads as TGTGCCAGCAGTTACTCCTACGGGCAGCAGTACTTC. Translating it yields CASSYSYGQQYF.

The genes are TRBV7-8 and TRBJ2-7; D gene unclear. V was cut by 5 bases and J by 3 bases, with 8 bases left in between. Germline loops: CDR1 SGHVS, CDR2 FQNEAQ. There are 12 residues in the CDR3. CDR3 coding DNA: TGTGCCAGCAGCGCGGCGAGCTACGAGCAGTACTTC. It specifies CASSAASYEQYF.

The rearrangement links TRBV29-1 to TRBJ2-5, with TRBD2 matching 7 bases. The CDR3 is 12 residues long. The germline gives CDR1 SQVTM, CDR2 ANQGSEA. The V segment lost 6 bases and the J segment 4 bases; nucleotides outside the gene matches: 5. CDR3 in DNA: TGCAGCGTCCTCGGGGAGGGAGAGACCCAGTACTTC. It translates to CSVLGEGETQYF.

V is TRBV5-1 and J is TRBJ2-1; D possibly corresponds to TRBD2 (5 bases). The CDR3 totals 12 residues. From germline, CDR1 is SGHRS and CDR2 YFSETQ. Between the trimmed V and J ends, which lost 4 bases and 10 bases, there was a span of 12 bases. CDR3 protein: CASSRGTVEQFF. The CDR3 nucleotides read TGCGCCAGCAGCCGGGGAACGGTAGAGCAGTTCTTC.

The chain links TRBV7-8 to TRBJ2-7; D unclear. Deletions cut 5 bases from V and 6 bases from J, with 8 bases between. CDR1 is SGHVS and CDR2 is FQNEAQ in the germline V gene. This CDR3 comprises 11 residues. CDR3 nucleotides: TGTGCCAGCAGCCCCCCCGGCGAGCAGTACTTC. Translating gives CASSPPGEQYF.

The genes are TRBV29-1 and TRBJ2-1, with 9 nucleotides matching TRBD1. There are 15 residues in the CDR3. V trimming: 0 bases; J trimming: 6 bases; junction bases outside the gene matches: 6. Germline CDR1 SQVTM, CDR2 ANQGSEA. The CDR3 reads CSVEDRGTGFNEQFF. As DNA, the CDR3 is TGCAGCGTTGAAGATCGCGGGACAGGGTTCAATGAGCAGTTCTTC.

The CDR3 loop is CASTDMGRDSYEQYF. In DNA form, the CDR3 reads TGTGCCAGCACCGATATGGGGCGAGACTCCTACGAGCAGTACTTC. V gene TRBV2 combines with J gene TRBJ2-7; D may be TRBD1 (5 bases). CDR3 length: 15 residues. V was shortened by 7 bases and J by 0 bases, with 16 bases between the two germline ends. The V gene's germline CDR1 is SNHLY and CDR2 FYNNEI.